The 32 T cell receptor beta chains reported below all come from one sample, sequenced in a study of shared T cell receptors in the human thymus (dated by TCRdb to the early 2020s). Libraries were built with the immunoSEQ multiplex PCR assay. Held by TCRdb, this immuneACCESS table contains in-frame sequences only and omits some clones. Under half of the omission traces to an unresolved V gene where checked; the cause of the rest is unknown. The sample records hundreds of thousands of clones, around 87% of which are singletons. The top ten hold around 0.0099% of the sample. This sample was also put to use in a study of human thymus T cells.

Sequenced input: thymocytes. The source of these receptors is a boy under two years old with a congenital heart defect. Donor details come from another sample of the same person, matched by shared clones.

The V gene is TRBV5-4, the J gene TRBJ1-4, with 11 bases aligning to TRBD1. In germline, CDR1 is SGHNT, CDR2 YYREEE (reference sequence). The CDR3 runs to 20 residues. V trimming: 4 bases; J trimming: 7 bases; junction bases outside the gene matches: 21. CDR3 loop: CASSPGAGQGARSSPEKLFF. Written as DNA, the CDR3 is TGTGCCAGCAGCCCAGGGGCAGGACAGGGGGCGCGGAGTTCCCCTGAAAAACTGTTTTTT.

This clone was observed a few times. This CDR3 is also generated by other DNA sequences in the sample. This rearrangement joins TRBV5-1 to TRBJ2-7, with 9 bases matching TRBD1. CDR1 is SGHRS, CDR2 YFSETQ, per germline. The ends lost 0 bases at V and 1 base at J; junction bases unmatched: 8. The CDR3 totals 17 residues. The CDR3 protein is CASSLGGQGFYSYEQYF. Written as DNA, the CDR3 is TGCGCCAGCAGCTTGGGGGGACAGGGCTTTTATTCCTACGAGCAGTACTTC.

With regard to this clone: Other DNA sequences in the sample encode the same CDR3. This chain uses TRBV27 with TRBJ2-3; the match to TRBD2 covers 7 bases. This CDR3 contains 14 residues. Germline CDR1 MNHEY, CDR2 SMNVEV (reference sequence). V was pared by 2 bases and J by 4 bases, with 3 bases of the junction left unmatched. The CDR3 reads CASSLSGIADTQYF. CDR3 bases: TGTGCCAGCAGTTTAAGCGGGATTGCAGATACGCAGTATTTT.

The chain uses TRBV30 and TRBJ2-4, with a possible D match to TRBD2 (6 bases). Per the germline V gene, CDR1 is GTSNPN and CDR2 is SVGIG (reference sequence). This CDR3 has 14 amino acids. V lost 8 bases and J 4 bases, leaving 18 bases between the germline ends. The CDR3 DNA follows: TGTGCCGGGGGGACCGGGACCTATAAAAACATTCAGTACTTC. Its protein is CAGGTGTYKNIQYF. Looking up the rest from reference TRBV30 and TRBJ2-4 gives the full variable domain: SQTIHQWPATLVQPVGSPLSLECTVEGTSNPNLYWYRQAAGRGLQLLFYSVGIGQISSEVPQNLSASRPQDRQFILSSKKLLLSDSGFYLCAGGTGTYKNIQYFGAGTRLSVL.

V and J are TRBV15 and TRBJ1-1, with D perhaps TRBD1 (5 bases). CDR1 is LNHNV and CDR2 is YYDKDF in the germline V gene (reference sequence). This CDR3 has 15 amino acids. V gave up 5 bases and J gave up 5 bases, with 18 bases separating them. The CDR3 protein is CATSEGRERGTEAFF. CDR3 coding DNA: TGTGCCACCAGCGAGGGACGGGAACGGGGGACTGAAGCTTTCTTT.

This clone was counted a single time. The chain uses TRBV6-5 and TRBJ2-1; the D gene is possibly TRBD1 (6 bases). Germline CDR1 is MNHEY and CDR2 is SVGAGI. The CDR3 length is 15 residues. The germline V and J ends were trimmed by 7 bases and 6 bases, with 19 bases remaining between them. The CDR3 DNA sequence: TGTGCCAGCAACCTCAGGGCGGCAGGGGTCAATGAGCAGTTCTTC. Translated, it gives CASNLRAAGVNEQFF.

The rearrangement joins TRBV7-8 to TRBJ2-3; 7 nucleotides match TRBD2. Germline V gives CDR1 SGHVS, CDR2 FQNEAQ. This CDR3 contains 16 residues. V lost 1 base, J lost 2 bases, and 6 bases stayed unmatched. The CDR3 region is CASSLGPSGLTDTQYF. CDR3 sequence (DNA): TGTGCCAGCAGCTTAGGGCCTAGCGGCCTCACAGATACGCAGTATTTT.

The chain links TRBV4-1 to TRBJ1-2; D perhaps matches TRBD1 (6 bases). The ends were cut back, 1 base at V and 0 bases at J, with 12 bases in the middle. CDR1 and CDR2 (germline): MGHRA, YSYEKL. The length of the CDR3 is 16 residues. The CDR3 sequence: CASSQGRTDTNYGYTF. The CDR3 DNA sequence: TGCGCCAGCAGCCAAGGCCGGACAGACACTAACTATGGCTACACCTTC.

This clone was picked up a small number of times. CDR3 region: CASSNRTGQETQYF. Written as DNA, the CDR3 is TGTGCCAGCAGCAATCGGACAGGTCAAGAGACCCAGTACTTC. The V call is TRBV28, the J call TRBJ2-5, with 7 bases fitting TRBD1. Germline CDR1 MDHEN, CDR2 SYDVKM. The CDR3 has 14 amino acids. V was pared by 6 bases and J by 2 bases, with 6 bases of the junction left unmatched.

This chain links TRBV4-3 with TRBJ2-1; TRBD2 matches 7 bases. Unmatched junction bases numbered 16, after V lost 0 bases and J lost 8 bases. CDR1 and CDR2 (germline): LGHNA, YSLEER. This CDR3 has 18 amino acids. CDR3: CASSQEPRDGGSEDEQFF. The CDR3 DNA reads TGCGCCAGCAGCCAAGAACCCCGGGATGGCGGGAGTGAGGATGAGCAGTTCTTC.

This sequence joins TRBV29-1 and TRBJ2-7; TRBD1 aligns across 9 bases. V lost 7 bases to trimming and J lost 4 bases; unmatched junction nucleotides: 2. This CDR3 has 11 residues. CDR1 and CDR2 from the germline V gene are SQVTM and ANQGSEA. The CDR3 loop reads CSGGQGYEQYF. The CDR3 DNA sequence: TGCAGCGGAGGACAGGGGTACGAGCAGTACTTC.

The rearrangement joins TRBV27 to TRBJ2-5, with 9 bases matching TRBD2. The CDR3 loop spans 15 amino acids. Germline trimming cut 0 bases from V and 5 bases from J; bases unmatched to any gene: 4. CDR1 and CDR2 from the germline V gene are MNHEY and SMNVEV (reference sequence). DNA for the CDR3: TGTGCCAGCAGTTTATCGGGCGGGAGGGCGGAGACCCAGTACTTC. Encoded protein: CASSLSGGRAETQYF.

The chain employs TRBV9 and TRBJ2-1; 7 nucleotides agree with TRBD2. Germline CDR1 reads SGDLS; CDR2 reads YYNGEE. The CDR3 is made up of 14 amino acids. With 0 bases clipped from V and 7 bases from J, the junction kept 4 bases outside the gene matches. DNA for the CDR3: TGTGCCAGCAGCGTAGGACGGACTAGAAATGAGCAGTTCTTC. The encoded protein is CASSVGRTRNEQFF.

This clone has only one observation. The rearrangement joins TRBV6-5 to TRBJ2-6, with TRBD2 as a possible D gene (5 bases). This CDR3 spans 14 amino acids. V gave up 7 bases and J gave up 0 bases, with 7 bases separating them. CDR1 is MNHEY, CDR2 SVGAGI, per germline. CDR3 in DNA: TGTGCCAGCAAGAGGGTCTCTGGGGCCAACGTCCTGACTTTC. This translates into CASKRVSGANVLTF.

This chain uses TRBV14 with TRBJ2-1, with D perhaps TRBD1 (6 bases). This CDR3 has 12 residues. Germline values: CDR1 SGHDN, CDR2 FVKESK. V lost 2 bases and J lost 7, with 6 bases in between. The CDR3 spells CASSQQGNEQFF. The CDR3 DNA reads TGTGCCAGCAGCCAACAGGGGAATGAGCAGTTCTTC.

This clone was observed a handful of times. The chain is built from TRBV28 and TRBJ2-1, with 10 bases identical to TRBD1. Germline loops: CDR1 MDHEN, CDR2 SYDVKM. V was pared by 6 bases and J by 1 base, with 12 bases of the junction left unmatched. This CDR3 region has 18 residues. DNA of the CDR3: TGTGCCAGCAGCCCGCTACCAGGGACAGGGGAATCCTACAATGAGCAGTTCTTC. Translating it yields CASSPLPGTGESYNEQFF.

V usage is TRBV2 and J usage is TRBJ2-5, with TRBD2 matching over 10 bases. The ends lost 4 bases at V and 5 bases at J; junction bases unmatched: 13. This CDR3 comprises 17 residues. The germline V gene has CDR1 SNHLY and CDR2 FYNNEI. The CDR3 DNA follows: TGTGCCAGCAGTGGGGGGGGACAGCGGGAGGGTGTGGAGACCCAGTACTTC. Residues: CASSGGGQREGVETQYF.

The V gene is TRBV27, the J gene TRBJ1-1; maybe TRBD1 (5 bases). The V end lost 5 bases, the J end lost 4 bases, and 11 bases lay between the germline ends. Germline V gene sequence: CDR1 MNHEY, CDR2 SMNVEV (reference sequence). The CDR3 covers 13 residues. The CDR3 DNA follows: TGTGCCAGCAGTCCCCGTCAGGGCACTGAAGCTTTCTTT. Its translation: CASSPRQGTEAFF.

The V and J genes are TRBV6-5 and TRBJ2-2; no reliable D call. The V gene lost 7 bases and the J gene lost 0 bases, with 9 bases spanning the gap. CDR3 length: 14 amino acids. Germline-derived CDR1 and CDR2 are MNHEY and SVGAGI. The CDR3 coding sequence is TGTGCCAGCACCCCTTCCCCGAACACCGGGGAGCTGTTTTTT. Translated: CASTPSPNTGELFF.

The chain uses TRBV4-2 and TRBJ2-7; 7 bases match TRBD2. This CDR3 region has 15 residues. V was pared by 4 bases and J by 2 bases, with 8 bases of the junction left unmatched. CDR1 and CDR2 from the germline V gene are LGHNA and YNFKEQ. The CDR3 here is CASSRRLAVTYEQYF. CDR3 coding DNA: TGTGCCAGCAGCCGTCGCCTAGCGGTAACCTACGAGCAGTACTTC.

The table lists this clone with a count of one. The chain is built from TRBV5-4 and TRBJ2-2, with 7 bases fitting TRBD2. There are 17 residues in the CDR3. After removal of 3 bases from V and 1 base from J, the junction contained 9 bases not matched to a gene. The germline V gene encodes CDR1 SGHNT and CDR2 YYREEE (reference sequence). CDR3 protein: CASSYTSDPQNTGELFF. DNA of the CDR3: TGTGCCAGCAGCTACACTAGCGACCCTCAGAACACCGGGGAGCTGTTTTTT.

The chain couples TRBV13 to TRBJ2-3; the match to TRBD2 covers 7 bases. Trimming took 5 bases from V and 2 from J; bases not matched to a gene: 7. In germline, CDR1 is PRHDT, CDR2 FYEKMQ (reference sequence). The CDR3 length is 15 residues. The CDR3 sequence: CASSPGLGHTDTQYF. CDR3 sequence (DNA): TGTGCCAGCAGCCCAGGACTAGGGCACACAGATACGCAGTATTTT.

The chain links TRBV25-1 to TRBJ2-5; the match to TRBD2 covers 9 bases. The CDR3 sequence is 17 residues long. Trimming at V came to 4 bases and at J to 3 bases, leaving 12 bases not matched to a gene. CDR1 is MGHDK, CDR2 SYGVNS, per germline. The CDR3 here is CASSALAGIHRKETQYF. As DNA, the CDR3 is TGTGCCAGCAGTGCCCTAGCGGGAATACACAGGAAAGAGACCCAGTACTTC.

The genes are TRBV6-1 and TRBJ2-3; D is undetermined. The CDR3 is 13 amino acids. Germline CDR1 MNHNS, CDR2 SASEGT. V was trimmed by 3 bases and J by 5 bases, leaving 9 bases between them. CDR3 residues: CASSDPRVDTQYF. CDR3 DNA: TGTGCCAGCAGTGACCCCCGTGTAGATACGCAGTATTTT.

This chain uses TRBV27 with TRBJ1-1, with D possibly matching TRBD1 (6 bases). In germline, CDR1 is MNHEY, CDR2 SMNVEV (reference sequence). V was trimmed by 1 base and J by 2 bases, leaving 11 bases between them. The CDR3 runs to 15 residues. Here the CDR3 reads CASSLCRDINTEAFF. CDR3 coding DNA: TGTGCCAGCAGTTTATGCCGGGACATTAACACTGAAGCTTTCTTT.

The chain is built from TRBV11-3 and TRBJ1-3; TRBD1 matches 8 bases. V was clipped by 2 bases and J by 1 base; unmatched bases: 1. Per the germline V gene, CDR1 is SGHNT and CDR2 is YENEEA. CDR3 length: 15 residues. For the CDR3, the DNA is TGTGCCAGCAGCTTAAACAGGGGGTCTGGAAACACCATATATTTT. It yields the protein CASSLNRGSGNTIYF. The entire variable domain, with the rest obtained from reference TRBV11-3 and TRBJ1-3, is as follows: EAGVVQSPRYKIIEKKQPVAFWCNPISGHNTLYWYLQNLGQGPELLIRYENEEAVDDSQLPKDRFSAERLKGVDSTLKIQPAELGDSAVYLCASSLNRGSGNTIYFGEGSWLTVV.

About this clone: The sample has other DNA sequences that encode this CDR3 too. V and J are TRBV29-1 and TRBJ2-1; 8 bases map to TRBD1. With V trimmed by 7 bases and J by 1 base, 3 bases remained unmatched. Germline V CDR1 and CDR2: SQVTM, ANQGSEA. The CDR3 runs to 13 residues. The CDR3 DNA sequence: TGCAGCGCCGGGACAGGTTCCTACAATGAGCAGTTCTTC. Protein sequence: CSAGTGSYNEQFF.

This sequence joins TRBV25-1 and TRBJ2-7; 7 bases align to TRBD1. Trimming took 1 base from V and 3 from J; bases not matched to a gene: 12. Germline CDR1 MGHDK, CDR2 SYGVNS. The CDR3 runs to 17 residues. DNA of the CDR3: TGTGCCAGCAGTGAATCTGAGGGGGCGATGGTGAACTACGAGCAGTACTTC. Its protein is CASSESEGAMVNYEQYF.

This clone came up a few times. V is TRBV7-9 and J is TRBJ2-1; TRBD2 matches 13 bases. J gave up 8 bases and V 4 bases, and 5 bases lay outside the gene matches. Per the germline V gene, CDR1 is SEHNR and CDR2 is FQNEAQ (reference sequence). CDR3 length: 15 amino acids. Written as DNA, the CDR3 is TGTGCCAGCAGCTCTACTAGCGGGAGGGCCCATGAGCAGTTCTTC. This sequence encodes CASSSTSGRAHEQFF.

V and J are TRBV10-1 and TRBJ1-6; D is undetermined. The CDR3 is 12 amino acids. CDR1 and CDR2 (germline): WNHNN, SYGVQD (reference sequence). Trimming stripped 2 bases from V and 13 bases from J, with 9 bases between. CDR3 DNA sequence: TGCGCCAGCAGTGAGAACAGCAGGCCCCTCCACTTT. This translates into CASSENSRPLHF.

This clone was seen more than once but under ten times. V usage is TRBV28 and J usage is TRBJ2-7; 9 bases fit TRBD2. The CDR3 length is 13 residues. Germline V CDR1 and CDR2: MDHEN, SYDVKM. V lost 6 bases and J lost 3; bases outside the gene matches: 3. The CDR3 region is CASRRLAVYEQYF. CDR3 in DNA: TGTGCCAGCAGGCGACTAGCGGTCTACGAGCAGTACTTC.

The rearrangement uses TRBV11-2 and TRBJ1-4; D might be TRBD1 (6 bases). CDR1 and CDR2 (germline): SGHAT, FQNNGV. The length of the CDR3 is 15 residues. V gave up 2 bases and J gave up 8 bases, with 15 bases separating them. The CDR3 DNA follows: TGTGCCAGCAGCTTAACGACTGGGGGCGCGGAAAAACTGTTTTTT. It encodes CASSLTTGGAEKLFF.